Described below is a single TCR beta chain sequence and its context. The entry originates in a study of cytomegalovirus exposure and HLA in healthy donors. This PCR relied on a set of 60 Vbeta primers and 13 Jbeta primers. Clones were sequenced by immunoSEQ multiplex PCR, and TCRdb holds only the in-frame ones, with some missing. The sample has approximately 140,000 clones; around 79% are singletons. Sequenced material: PBMCs. This receptor was identified in a human donor in good health.

The CDR3 DNA sequence: TGTGCCAGCAGTCGCTCAGGGGAGGGCTACACCTTC. It specifies CASSRSGEGYTF. The chain links TRBV27 to TRBJ1-2; TRBD1 is a possible D gene (6 bases). The CDR3 extends over 12 amino acids. The V and J ends lost 5 bases and 8 bases respectively, with 12 bases between them. The germline CDR1 and CDR2 sequences are MNHEY and SMNVEV (reference sequence).